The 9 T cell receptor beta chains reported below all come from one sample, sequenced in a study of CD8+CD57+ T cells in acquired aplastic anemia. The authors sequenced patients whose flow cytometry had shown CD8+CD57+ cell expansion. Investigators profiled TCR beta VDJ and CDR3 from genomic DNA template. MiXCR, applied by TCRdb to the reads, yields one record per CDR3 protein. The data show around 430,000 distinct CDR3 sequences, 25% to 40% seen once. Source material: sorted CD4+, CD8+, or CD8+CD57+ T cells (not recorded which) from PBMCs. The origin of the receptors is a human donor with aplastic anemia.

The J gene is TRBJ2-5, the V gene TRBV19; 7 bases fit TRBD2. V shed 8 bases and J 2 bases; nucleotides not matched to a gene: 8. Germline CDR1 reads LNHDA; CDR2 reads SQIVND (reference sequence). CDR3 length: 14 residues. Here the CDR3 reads CASGGGTTQETQYF. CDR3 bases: TGTGCCAGTGGGGGAGGGACTACTCAAGAGACCCAGTACTTC.

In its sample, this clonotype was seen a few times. This CDR3 reads CASSQEVGRNTIYF. The CDR3 nucleotides read TGCGCCAGCAGCCAAGAAGTCGGTAGAAACACCATATATTTT. The chain carries TRBV4-1 and TRBJ1-3; D is unresolved. Trimming stripped 0 bases from V and 5 bases from J, with 8 bases between. Germline CDR1 is MGHRA and CDR2 is YSYEKL. This CDR3 comprises 14 residues.

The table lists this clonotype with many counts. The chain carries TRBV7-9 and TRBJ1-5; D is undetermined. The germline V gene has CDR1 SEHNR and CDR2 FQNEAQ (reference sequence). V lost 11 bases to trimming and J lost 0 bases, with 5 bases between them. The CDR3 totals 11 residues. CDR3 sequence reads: CADHSNQPQHF. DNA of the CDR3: TGTGCCGACCATAGCAATCAGCCCCAGCATTTT.

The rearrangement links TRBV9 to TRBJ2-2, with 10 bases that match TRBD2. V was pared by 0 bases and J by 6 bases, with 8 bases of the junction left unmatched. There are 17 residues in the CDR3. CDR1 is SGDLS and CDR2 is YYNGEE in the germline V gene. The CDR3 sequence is CASSVVGLAGAPGELFF. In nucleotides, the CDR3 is TGTGCCAGCAGCGTAGTAGGGCTAGCGGGAGCCCCCGGGGAGCTGTTTTTT. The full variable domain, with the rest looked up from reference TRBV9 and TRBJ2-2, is DSGVTQTPKHLITATGQRVTLRCSPRSGDLSVYWYQQSLDQGLQFLIQYYNGEERAKGNILERFSAQQFPDLHSELNLSSLELGDSALYFCASSVVGLAGAPGELFFGEGSRLTVL.

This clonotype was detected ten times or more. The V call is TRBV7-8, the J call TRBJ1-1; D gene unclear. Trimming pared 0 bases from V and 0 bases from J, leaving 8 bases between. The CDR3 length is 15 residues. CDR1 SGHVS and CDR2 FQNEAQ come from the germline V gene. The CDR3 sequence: CASSLARTLNTEAFF. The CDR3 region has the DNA TGTGCCAGCAGCTTAGCGCGTACCCTGAACACTGAAGCTTTCTTT.

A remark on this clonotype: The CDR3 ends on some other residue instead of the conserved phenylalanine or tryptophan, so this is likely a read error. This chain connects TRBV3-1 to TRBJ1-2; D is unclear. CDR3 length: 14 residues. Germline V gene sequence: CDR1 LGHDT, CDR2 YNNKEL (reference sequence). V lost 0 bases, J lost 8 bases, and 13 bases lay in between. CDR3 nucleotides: TGTGCCAGCAGCCAAGAGTATAGAAGGGTCGGCTACACCTCC. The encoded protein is CASSQEYRRVGYTS.

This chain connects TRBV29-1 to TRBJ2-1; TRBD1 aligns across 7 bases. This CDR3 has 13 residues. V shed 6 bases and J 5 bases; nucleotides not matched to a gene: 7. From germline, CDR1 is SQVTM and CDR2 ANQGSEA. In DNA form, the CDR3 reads TGCAGCGTACAGGGGTGGTTGAACAATGAGCAGTTCTTC. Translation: CSVQGWLNNEQFF.

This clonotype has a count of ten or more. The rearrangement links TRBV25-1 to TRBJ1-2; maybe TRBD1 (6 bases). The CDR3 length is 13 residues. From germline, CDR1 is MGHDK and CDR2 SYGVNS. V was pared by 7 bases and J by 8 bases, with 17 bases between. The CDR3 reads CASTMGGPQGYTF. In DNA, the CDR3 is TGTGCCAGCACTATGGGGGGGCCACAGGGCTACACCTTC.

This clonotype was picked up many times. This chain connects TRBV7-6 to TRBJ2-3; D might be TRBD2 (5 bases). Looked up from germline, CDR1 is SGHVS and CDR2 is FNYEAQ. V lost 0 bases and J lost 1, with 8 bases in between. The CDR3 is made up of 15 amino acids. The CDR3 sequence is CASSLAHSGTDTQYF. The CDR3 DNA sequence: TGTGCCAGCAGCTTAGCCCATAGCGGCACAGATACGCAGTATTTT.